This TCR beta chain was documented in a study of blood T cell repertoires in COVID-19. For the study at large: Collection of acute and convalescent COVID-19 samples took place in the United States, Italy and Spain. The analysed material was cDNA or gDNA that came from T cells, B-cell-depleted T cells, or PBMCs.

Per the authors' pipeline: Researchers report that nucleated cell counts were estimated from reference gene primer amplification. Assay used: immunoSEQ multiplex PCR; TCRdb lists only in-frame clones, some missing. V and J calls and clone size are those listed in that table; D and trimming were worked out from the DNA. The sample shows under 60,000 clones, about 89% of them seen only once. Trimming cost V 4 bases and J 4 bases; bases outside gene matches: 15. This CDR3 region has 19 residues. Germline V lookup: CDR1 KGHDR, CDR2 SFDVKD. V gene TRBV24-1 combines with J gene TRBJ2-1, with 10 bases fitting TRBD1. The source material was peripheral blood. This receptor was obtained from a man aged 60 to 69 with acute or convalescent COVID-19. The DNA for the CDR3 is TGTGCCACCAGTGACTTAGGGACAGGGGACGCCCGCTTATACAATGAGCAGTTCTTC. Translation gives CATSDLGTGDARLYNEQFF.